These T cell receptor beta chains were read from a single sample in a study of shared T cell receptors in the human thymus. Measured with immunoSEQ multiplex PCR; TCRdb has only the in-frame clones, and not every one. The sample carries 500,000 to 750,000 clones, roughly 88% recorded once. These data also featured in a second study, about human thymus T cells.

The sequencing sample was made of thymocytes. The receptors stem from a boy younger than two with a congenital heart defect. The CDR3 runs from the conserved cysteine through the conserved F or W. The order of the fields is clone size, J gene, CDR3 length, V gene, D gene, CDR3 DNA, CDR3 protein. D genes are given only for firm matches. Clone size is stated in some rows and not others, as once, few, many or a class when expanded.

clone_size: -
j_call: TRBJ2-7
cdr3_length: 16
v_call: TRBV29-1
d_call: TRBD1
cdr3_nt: TGCAGCGTTGAGGGCCTCCGGGACAGGGGCTACTACGAGCAGTACTTC
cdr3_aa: CSVEGLRDRGYYEQYF

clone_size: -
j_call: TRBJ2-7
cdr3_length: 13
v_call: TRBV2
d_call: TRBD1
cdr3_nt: TGTGCCCCCGCCGGGACAGGGGACCACGAGCAGTACTTC
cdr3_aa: CAPAGTGDHEQYF

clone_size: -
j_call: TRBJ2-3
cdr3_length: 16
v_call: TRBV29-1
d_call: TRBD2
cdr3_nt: TGCAGCGTTGAACCCCCCACTAGCGGGACGGGAGATACGCAGTATTTT
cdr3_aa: CSVEPPTSGTGDTQYF

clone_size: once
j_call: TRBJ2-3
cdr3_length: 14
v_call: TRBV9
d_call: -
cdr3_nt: TGTGCCAGCAGCGACGCGACTAGCACAGATACGCAGTATTTT
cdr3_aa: CASSDATSTDTQYF

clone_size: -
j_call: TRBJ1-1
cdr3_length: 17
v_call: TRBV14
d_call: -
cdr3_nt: TGTGCCAGCAGCCAAGGGTTGAGGGTCAGGACGGGCACTGAAGCTTTCTTT
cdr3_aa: CASSQGLRVRTGTEAFF

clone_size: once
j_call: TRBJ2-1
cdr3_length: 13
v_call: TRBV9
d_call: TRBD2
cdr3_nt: TGTGCCAGCAGCGGGCGGACTAGCGGTGAGCAGTTCTTC
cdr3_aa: CASSGRTSGEQFF

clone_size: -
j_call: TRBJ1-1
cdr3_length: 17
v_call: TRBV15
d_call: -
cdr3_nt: TGTGCCACCAGCAGAGACCGCCGGGCGGGGGGAGACACTGAAGCTTTCTTT
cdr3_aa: CATSRDRRAGGDTEAFF

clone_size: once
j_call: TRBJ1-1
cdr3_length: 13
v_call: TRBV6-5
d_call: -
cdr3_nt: TGTGCCAGCAGTTACTCGAACGGGGCTGAAGCTTTCTTT
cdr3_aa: CASSYSNGAEAFF

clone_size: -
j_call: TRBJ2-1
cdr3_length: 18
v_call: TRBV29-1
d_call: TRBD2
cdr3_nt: TGCAGCGTTGTGGGACTAGCGGGAGTACGCCCCTTTTACAATGAGCAGTTCTTC
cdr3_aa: CSVVGLAGVRPFYNEQFF

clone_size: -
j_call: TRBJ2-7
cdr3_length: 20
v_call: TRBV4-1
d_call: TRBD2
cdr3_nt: TGCGCCAGCAGCCGACAAGGGGGACTAGCGGGAGTTGAGGGGGTAGGCGAGCAGTACTTC
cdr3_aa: CASSRQGGLAGVEGVGEQYF

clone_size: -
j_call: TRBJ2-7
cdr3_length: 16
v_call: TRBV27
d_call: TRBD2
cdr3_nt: TGTGCCAGCAGTCCTGGGGTTAGCGGGAGGCGGACCGAGCAGTACTTC
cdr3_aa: CASSPGVSGRRTEQYF

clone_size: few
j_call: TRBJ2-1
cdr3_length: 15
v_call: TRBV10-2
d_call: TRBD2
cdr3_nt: TGCGCCAGCAGTTTCCTAGCGGGAACCCCACATGAGCAGTTCTTC
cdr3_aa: CASSFLAGTPHEQFF

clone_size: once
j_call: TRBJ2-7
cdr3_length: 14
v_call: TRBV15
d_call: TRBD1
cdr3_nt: TGTGCCACCAGCTCCGGACAGGGGGCCAACGAGCAGTACTTC
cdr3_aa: CATSSGQGANEQYF

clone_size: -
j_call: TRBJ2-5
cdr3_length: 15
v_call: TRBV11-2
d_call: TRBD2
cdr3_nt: TGTGCCAGCAGCCCGACTAGCGGGGCCCAAGAGACCCAGTACTTC
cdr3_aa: CASSPTSGAQETQYF

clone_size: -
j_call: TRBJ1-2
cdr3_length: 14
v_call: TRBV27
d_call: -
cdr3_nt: TGTGCCAGCAGTCCGCTCGCAGGACTCTATGGCTACACCTTC
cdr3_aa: CASSPLAGLYGYTF

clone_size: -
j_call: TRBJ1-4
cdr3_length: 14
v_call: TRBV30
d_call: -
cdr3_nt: TGTGCCCGTGACAGCGTTAAAACAACTAAGAAACTGTTTTTT
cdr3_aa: CARDSVKTTKKLFF

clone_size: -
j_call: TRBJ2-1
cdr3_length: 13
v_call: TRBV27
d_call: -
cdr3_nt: TGTGCCAGCAGTTTCAAGGGGTACAATGAGCAGTTCTTC
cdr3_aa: CASSFKGYNEQFF

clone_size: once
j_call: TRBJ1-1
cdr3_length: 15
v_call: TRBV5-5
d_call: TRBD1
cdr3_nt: TGTGCCAGCAGCTTGCCGGGACAGGGAGACACTGAAGCTTTCTTT
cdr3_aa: CASSLPGQGDTEAFF

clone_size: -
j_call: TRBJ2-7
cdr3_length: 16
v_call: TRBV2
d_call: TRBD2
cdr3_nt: TGTGCCTCCCGAGGGGTAGCGGGGGCGAACTCCTACGAGCAGTACTTC
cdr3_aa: CASRGVAGANSYEQYF

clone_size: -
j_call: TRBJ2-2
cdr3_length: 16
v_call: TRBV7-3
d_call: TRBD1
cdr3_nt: TGTGCCAGCAGCTTAAACAGGGGCGAAAACACCGGGGAGCTGTTTTTT
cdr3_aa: CASSLNRGENTGELFF

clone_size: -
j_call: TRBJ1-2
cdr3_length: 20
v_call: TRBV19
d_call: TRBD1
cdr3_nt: TGTGCCAGTAGTATAGCCGTGTATAGGGACAGGCGAGAGACTTCCTATGGCTACACCTTC
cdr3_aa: CASSIAVYRDRRETSYGYTF

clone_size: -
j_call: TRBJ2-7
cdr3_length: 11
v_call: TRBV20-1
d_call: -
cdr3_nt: TGCAGTGCAGCGGGCTCGCACGAGCAGTACTTC
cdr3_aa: CSAAGSHEQYF

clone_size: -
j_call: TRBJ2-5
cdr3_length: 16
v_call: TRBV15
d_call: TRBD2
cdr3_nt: TGTGCCACCAGCAGAGAGCTAGCGGGAGTTCTAGAGACCCAGTACTTC
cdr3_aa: CATSRELAGVLETQYF

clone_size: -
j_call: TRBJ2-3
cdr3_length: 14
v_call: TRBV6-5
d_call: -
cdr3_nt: TGTGCCAGCAGTTACAATAGCGGCACAGATACGCAGTATTTT
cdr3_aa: CASSYNSGTDTQYF

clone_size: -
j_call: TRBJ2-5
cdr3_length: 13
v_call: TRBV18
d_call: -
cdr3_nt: TGTGCCAGCTCACCAGACAGCCAAGAGACCCAGTACTTC
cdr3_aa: CASSPDSQETQYF

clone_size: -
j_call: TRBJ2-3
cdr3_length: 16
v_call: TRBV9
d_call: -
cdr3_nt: TGTGCCAGCAGCGTAGGCCCGGACTTCAAAACAGATACGCAGTATTTT
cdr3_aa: CASSVGPDFKTDTQYF

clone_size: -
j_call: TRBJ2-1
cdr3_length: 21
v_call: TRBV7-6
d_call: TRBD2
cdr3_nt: TGTGCCAGCAGCCCAGGGGGCATTAGCGCAACCGGGACTAGCGGTTACAATGAGCAGTTCTTC
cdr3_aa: CASSPGGISATGTSGYNEQFF

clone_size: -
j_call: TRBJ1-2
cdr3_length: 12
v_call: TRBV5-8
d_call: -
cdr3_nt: TGTGCCAGCAGCTTTGCCCGGGGTGGCTACACCTTC
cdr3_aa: CASSFARGGYTF

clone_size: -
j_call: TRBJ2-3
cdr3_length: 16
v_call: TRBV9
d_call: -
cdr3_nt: TGTGCCAGCAGCCCTTACGGGACACCTTCCACAGATACGCAGTATTTT
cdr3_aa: CASSPYGTPSTDTQYF

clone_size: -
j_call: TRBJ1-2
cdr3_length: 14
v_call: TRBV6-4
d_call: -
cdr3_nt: TGTGCCAGCAGACACACAGGGTTATACTATGGCTACACCTTC
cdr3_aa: CASRHTGLYYGYTF

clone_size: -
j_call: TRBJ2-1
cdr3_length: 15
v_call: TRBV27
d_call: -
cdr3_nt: TGTGCCAGCAGTTTCGGCCAGGGCACCAGAACTGAGCAGTTCTTC
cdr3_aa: CASSFGQGTRTEQFF

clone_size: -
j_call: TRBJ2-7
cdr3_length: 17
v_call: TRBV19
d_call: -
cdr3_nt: TGTGCCAGTAGTATGGCCCCGCCTAGTGGTGGATCCTACGAGCAGTACTTC
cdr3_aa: CASSMAPPSGGSYEQYF

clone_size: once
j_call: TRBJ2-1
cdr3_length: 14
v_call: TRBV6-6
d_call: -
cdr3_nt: TGTGCCAGCAGTTACCGAGCTAGCCACGGAGAGCAGTTCTTC
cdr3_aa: CASSYRASHGEQFF

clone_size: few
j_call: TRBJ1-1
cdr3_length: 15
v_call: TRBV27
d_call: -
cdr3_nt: TGTGCCAGCAGGTCTAGCCCGGGGGGTAGCACTGAAGCTTTCTTT
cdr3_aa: CASRSSPGGSTEAFF

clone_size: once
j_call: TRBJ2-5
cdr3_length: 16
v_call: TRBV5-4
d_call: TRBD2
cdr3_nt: TGTGCCAGCAGCTTGAGGACTAGCGGGAAGCAAGAGACCCAGTACTTC
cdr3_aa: CASSLRTSGKQETQYF

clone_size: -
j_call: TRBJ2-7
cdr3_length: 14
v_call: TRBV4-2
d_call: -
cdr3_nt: TGTGCCAGCAGCCAAGAGGAGGATACCCACGAGCAGTACTTC
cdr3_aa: CASSQEEDTHEQYF

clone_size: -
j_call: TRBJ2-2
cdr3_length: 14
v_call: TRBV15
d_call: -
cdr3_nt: TGTGCCACCAGCACCCGGGATAACACCGGGGAGCTGTTTTTT
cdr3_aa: CATSTRDNTGELFF

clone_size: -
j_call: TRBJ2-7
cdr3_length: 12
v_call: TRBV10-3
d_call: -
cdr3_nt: TGTGCCATCAGAAACGGCTCCTACGAGCAGTACTTC
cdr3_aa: CAIRNGSYEQYF

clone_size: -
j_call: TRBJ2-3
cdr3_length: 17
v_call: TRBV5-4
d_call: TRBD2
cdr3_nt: TGTGCCAGCAGCTTTGGGACTAGCGGGAGGTGGGCAGATACGCAGTATTTT
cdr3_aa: CASSFGTSGRWADTQYF

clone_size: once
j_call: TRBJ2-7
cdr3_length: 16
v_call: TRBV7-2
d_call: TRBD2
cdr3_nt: TGTGCCAGCAGCTTATGCGGGAGAGCCCCCAGTGACGAGCAGTACTTC
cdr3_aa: CASSLCGRAPSDEQYF

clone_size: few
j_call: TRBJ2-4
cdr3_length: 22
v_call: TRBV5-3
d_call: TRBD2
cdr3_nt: TGTGCCAGAAGCCCCGTGGAGGGCCCGGGACTAGCGGGAGGGCAAGCCAAAAACATTCAGTACTTC
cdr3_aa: CARSPVEGPGLAGGQAKNIQYF

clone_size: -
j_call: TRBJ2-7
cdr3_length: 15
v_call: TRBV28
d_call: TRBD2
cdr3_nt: TGTGCCAGCAGTACGATAGGACTAGCGGTCTACGAGCAGTACTTC
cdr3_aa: CASSTIGLAVYEQYF

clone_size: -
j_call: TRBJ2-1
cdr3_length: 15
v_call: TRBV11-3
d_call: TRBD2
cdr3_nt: TGTGCCAGCAGCTCCGGACTAGCGGGAGGGACTGAGCAGTTCTTC
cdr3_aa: CASSSGLAGGTEQFF

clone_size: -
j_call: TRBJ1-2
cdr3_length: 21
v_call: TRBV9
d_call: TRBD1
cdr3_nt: TGTGCCAGCAGCGTCACCGACCCCAATCCACGTGACAGGGCCTATAACTATGGCTACACCTTC
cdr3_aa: CASSVTDPNPRDRAYNYGYTF

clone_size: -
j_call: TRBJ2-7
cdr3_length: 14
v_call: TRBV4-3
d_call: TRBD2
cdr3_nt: TGCGCCAGCAGCTTTAGCGGGAGGGAAAGCGGGCAGTACTTC
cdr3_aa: CASSFSGRESGQYF

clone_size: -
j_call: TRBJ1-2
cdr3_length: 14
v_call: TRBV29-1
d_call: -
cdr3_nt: TGCAGCGTTGAATTCAGGCCCCTGGGCTATGGCTACACCTTC
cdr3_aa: CSVEFRPLGYGYTF

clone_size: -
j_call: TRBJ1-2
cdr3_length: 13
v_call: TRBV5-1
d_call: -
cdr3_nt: TGCGCCAGCAGCTTTTTCGTTAACTATGGCTACACCTTC
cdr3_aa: CASSFFVNYGYTF

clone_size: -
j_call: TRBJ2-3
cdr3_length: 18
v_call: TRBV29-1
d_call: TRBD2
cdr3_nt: TGCAGCGTCGCCGGGACTAGCGGGATGCCAGCCGGCACAGATACGCAGTATTTT
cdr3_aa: CSVAGTSGMPAGTDTQYF

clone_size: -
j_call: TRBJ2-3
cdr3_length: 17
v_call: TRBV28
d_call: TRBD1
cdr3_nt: TGTGCCAGCAGTTTGGGGGACAGGGAGGAGAGCACAGATACGCAGTATTTT
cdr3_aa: CASSLGDREESTDTQYF

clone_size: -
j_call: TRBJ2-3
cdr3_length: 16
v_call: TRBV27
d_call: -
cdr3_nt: TGTGCCAGCAGTTTCGTGGAGGACAGAGAGACAGATACGCAGTATTTT
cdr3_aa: CASSFVEDRETDTQYF

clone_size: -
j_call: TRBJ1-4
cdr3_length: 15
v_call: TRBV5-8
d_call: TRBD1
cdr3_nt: TGTGCCAGCAGCCCCCCCGGGACAGGGGATGAAAAACTGTTTTTT
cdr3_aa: CASSPPGTGDEKLFF

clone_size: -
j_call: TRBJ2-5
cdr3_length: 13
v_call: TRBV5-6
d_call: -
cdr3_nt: TGTGCCAGCAGCGCGGGACTCCAAGAGACCCAGTACTTC
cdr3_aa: CASSAGLQETQYF

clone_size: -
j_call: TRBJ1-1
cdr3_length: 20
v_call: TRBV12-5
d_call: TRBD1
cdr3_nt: TGTGCTAGTGGTTTGATTCGTCCTAGACAGGGCAGGACTATGAACACTGAAGCTTTCTTT
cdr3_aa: CASGLIRPRQGRTMNTEAFF

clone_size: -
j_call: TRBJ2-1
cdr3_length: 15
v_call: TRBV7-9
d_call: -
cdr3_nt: TGTGCCAGCAGCTTACTGGGACTCGGGCACAATGAGCAGTTCTTC
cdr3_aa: CASSLLGLGHNEQFF

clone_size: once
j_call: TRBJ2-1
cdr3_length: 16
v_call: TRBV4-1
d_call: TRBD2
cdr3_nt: TGCGCCAGCAGCCCAGAGAGACTAGCGGGGGACAATGAGCAGTTCTTC
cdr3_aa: CASSPERLAGDNEQFF

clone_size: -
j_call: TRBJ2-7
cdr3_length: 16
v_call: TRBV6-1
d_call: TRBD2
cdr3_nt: TGTGCCAGCAGTGAAGGTCAGGGACTAGCGGCTTACGAGCAGTACTTC
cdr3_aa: CASSEGQGLAAYEQYF

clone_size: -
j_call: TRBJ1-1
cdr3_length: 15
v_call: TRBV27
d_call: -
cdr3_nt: TGTGCCAGCAACCTGGGGAAGCGGGGGTTGGCTGAAGCTTTCTTT
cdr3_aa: CASNLGKRGLAEAFF

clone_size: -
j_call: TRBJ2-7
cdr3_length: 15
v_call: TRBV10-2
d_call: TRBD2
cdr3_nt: TGCGCCAGCAGTGACGAGGTAGCGGGAGGGTACGAGCAGTACTTC
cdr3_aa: CASSDEVAGGYEQYF

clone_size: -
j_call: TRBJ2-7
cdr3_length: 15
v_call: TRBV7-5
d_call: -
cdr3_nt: TGTGCCAGAAGCTTAGGCAGTCCAGGGGGGTACGAGCAGTACTTC
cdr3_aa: CARSLGSPGGYEQYF

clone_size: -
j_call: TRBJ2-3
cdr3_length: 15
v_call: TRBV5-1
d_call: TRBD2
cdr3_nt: TGCGCCAGCAGCTTGGGCGGGAGGGGCACAGATACGCAGTATTTT
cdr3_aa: CASSLGGRGTDTQYF